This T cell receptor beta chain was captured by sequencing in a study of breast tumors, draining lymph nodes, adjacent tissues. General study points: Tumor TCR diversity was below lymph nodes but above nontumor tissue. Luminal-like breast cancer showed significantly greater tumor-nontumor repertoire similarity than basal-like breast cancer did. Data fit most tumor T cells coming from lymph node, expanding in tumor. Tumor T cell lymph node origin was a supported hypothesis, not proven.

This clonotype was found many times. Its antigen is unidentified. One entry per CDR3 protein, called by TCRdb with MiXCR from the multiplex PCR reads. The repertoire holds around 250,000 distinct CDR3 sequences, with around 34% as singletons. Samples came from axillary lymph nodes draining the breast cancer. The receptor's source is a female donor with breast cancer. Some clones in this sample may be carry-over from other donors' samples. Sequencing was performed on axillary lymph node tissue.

The CDR3 is CASIRTGVSNEQFF. The CDR3 nucleotides read TGTGCCAGTATAAGGACAGGGGTTTCCAATGAGCAGTTCTTC. V is TRBV19 and J is TRBJ2-1; 9 bases are shared with TRBD1. The CDR3 is made up of 14 amino acids. V lost 7 bases to trimming and J lost 6 bases; unmatched junction nucleotides: 7. Germline V lookup: CDR1 LNHDA, CDR2 SQIVND (reference sequence).